Following are 22 T cell receptor beta chains from one sample sequenced in a study of blood T cell repertoires in COVID-19. Here immunoSEQ multiplex PCR was the method, and the copy in TCRdb shows in-frame clones only, minus some. This sample has about 160,000 clones, with 65% to 85% found just once. The specimen was peripheral blood. The source of these receptors is a man aged 60 to 75 with active or convalescent COVID-19.

To note about this clone: The junction departs from the called germline gene at one end, perhaps through a read error. V usage is TRBV19 and J usage is TRBJ1-4; maybe TRBD1 (6 bases). This CDR3 comprises 11 residues. Germline-derived CDR1 and CDR2 are LNHDA and SQIVND (reference sequence). The CDR3 bases are TGTGCCAGTAGCATAGGGGGAGAACTGTTTTTT. Encoded protein: CASSIGGELFF.

This chain connects TRBV3-1 (or the pseudogene TRBV3-2) to TRBJ2-2, with D possibly matching TRBD2 (5 bases). Germline-derived CDR1 and CDR2 are LGHDT and YNNKEL (reference sequence). V lost 1 base, J lost 3 bases, and 15 bases lay in between. The CDR3 extends over 17 amino acids. CDR3 protein: CASSQGFGAADTGELFF. The CDR3 region has the DNA TGTGCCAGCAGCCAAGGATTCGGAGCGGCGGACACCGGGGAGCTGTTTTTT.

The genes are TRBV28 and TRBJ1-6, with 8 bases that match TRBD1. CDR1 is MDHEN, CDR2 SYDVKM, per germline. CDR3 length: 15 amino acids. After removal of 6 bases from V and 5 bases from J, the junction contained 6 bases not matched to a gene. CDR3 bases: TGTGCCAGCAGCTCGGCGGGACAGGATAATTCACCCCTCCACTTT. Translation gives CASSSAGQDNSPLHF.

The J gene is TRBJ2-1, the V gene TRBV12-3 or TRBV12-4; D is unclear. V lost 3 bases to trimming and J lost 7 bases, with 7 bases between them. The CDR3 has 12 amino acids. The CDR3 DNA reads as TGTGCCAGCAGTTTCGCGATTAATGAGCAGTTCTTC. Translation gives CASSFAINEQFF.

The chain is built from TRBV5-1 and TRBJ2-2; TRBD1 agrees at 12 bases. The CDR3 totals 15 residues. Germline V gene lookup returns CDR1 SGHRS and CDR2 YFSETQ. V lost 4 bases to trimming and J lost 7 bases; unmatched junction nucleotides: 5. CDR3 nucleotides: TGCGCCAGCAGCCCGGGACAGGGGGCGTACGGGGAGCTGTTTTTT. This encodes CASSPGQGAYGELFF. Together with reference TRBV5-1 and TRBJ2-2, the CDR3 gives the full variable domain: KAGVTQTPRYLIKTRGQQVTLSCSPISGHRSVSWYQQTPGQGLQFLFEYFSETQRNKGNFPGRFSGRQFSNSRSEMNVSTLELGDSALYLCASSPGQGAYGELFFGEGSRLTVL.

The V gene is TRBV2, the J gene TRBJ2-7; possible D gene TRBD2, 6 bases. Trimming took 3 bases from V and 2 from J, leaving 14 bases between them. Germline V gene data show CDR1 as SNHLY and CDR2 as FYNNEI. The CDR3 has 15 amino acids. The CDR3 region has the DNA TGTGCCAGCAGTGATGACCCGGGACTGGCCTACGAGCAGTACTTC. Translated, it gives CASSDDPGLAYEQYF.

This chain joins TRBV3-1 (or the pseudogene TRBV3-2) and TRBJ1-1, with D uncertain. CDR1 and CDR2 from the germline V gene are LGHDT and YNNKEL (reference sequence). Deletions cut 4 bases from V and 11 bases from J, with 17 bases between. This CDR3 spans 13 amino acids. The CDR3 bases are TGTGCCAGCAGCCCCGGTGGCGGAGCATATGCTTTCTTT. It is translated as CASSPGGGAYAFF.

This chain links TRBV2 with TRBJ2-7; 11 bases match TRBD2. CDR1 is SNHLY and CDR2 is FYNNEI in the germline V gene. Trimming cost V 5 bases and J 6 bases; bases outside gene matches: 12. The CDR3 extends over 16 amino acids. The CDR3 nucleotides are TGTGCCAGCAGTTGGGGACTAGCGGAGAACTACGTCGAGCAGTACTTC. Translation: CASSWGLAENYVEQYF.

This chain links TRBV15 with TRBJ1-4; D gene ambiguous. The V end lost 2 bases, the J end lost 2 bases, and 9 bases lay between the germline ends. This CDR3 spans 15 amino acids. From germline, CDR1 is LNHNV and CDR2 YYDKDF (reference sequence). CDR3 in DNA: TGTGCCACCAGCAGAACCACCCGGACTAATGAAAAACTGTTTTTT. Protein: CATSRTTRTNEKLFF.

This chain links TRBV9 with TRBJ1-2; no definite D call. The CDR3 covers 12 residues. CDR1 and CDR2 from the germline V gene are SGDLS and YYNGEE. Between the trimmed V and J ends, which lost 3 bases and 8 bases, there was a span of 11 bases. The CDR3 sequence is CASSGGSRGYTF. Here the CDR3 DNA reads TGTGCCAGCAGCGGTGGGTCTAGGGGCTACACCTTC.

This chain links TRBV6-5 with TRBJ2-7; 11 nucleotides line up with TRBD2. CDR1 MNHEY and CDR2 SVGAGI come from the germline V gene. V lost 5 bases and J lost 2; bases outside the gene matches: 5. The CDR3 extends over 15 amino acids. The CDR3 spells CASSLAGGWTYEQYF. The CDR3, as DNA: TGTGCCAGCAGTCTAGCGGGAGGCTGGACCTACGAGCAGTACTTC.

A few counts support this clone. V gene TRBV11-2 combines with J gene TRBJ1-6; 9 bases fit TRBD1. Per the germline V gene, CDR1 is SGHAT and CDR2 is FQNNGV. This CDR3 comprises 15 residues. Losses at the gene ends were 4 bases for V and 7 bases for J; bases not matched to a gene: 5. The CDR3 spells CASSSGDRGNSPLHF. The CDR3 DNA follows: TGTGCCAGCAGCTCCGGCGACAGGGGGAATTCACCCCTCCACTTT.

The DNA of the CDR3 is TGTGCCAGCAGCAATCCCTCACCAGGGGCCGCGGTAGCAGATACGCAGTATTTT. It yields the protein CASSNPSPGAAVADTQYF. The chain combines TRBV7-9 with TRBJ2-3; maybe TRBD1 (6 bases). From germline, CDR1 is SEHNR and CDR2 FQNEAQ (reference sequence). The V gene lost 5 bases and the J gene lost 4 bases, with 25 bases spanning the gap. CDR3 length: 18 amino acids.

V gene TRBV7-9 combines with J gene TRBJ1-1; 11 positions agree with TRBD1. The germline gives CDR1 SEHNR, CDR2 FQNEAQ (reference sequence). J lost 4 bases, V lost 5 bases, and 6 bases had no gene match. There are 15 residues in the CDR3. The CDR3 region is CASSKGQGVSTEAFF. Here the CDR3 DNA reads TGTGCCAGCAGCAAGGGACAGGGGGTGTCCACTGAAGCTTTCTTT.

Only a few counts were recorded for this clone. The chain links TRBV2 to TRBJ2-2; 8 bases match TRBD1. Germline CDR1 is SNHLY and CDR2 is FYNNEI. Unmatched junction bases numbered 2, after V lost 6 bases and J lost 2 bases. CDR3 size: 14 residues. The CDR3 DNA follows: TGTGCCAGCAGGGGGACAGGCAACACCGGGGAGCTGTTTTTT. Translated, it gives CASRGTGNTGELFF. The full variable domain, its missing parts supplied by reference TRBV2 and TRBJ2-2, is EPEVTQTPSHQVTQMGQEVILRCVPISNHLYFYWYRQILGQKVEFLVSFYNNEISEKSEIFDDQFSVERPDGSNFTLKIRSTKLEDSAMYFCASRGTGNTGELFFGEGSRLTVL.

The V gene is TRBV19, the J gene TRBJ1-3; D remains unclear. CDR1 is LNHDA, CDR2 SQIVND, per germline (reference sequence). The CDR3 sequence is 14 residues long. Trimming pared 5 bases from V and 0 bases from J, leaving 8 bases between. CDR3 sequence: CASSPNSSGNTIYF. Written as DNA, the CDR3 is TGTGCCAGTAGTCCCAACAGCTCTGGAAACACCATATATTTT.

The chain combines TRBV19 with TRBJ1-6, with D tentatively TRBD1 (5 bases). Trimming shortened V by 7 bases and J by 0 bases, and 10 bases separated the two germline ends. The CDR3 runs to 15 residues. CDR1 is LNHDA and CDR2 is SQIVND in the germline V gene (reference sequence). CDR3 residues: CASMRGSSYNSPLHF. DNA of the CDR3: TGTGCCAGTATGCGGGGGAGCTCCTATAATTCACCCCTCCACTTT.

The chain links TRBV10-3 to TRBJ2-1; 8 bases align to TRBD2. CDR3 length: 16 amino acids. The trim removed 0 bases at V and 7 bases at J, leaving 8 bases unmatched. The germline gives CDR1 ENHRY, CDR2 SYGVKD. CDR3 region: CAISESLGLAGNEQFF. The CDR3 DNA is TGTGCCATCAGTGAGTCCCTCGGACTAGCAGGGAATGAGCAGTTCTTC.

This clone has only a few counts. This rearrangement joins TRBV28 to TRBJ2-7; 7 bases agree with TRBD2. Germline V gene sequence: CDR1 MDHEN, CDR2 SYDVKM. V lost 3 bases to trimming and J lost 6 bases; unmatched junction nucleotides: 2. CDR3 length equals 12 residues. CDR3 coding DNA: TGTGCCAGCAGTTTTCCTAGCGGCGAGCAGTACTTC. It translates to CASSFPSGEQYF.

The chain links TRBV5-1 to TRBJ1-5; 8 bases are shared with TRBD1. With 1 base clipped from V and 4 bases from J, the junction kept 4 bases outside the gene matches. There are 15 residues in the CDR3. Germline loops: CDR1 SGHRS, CDR2 YFSETQ. The CDR3 loop is CASSLQTGANQPQHF. Written as DNA, the CDR3 is TGCGCCAGCAGCTTGCAGACAGGGGCAAATCAGCCCCAGCATTTT.

The rearrangement links TRBV18 to TRBJ1-1, with D perhaps matching TRBD1 (5 bases). Trimming removed 2 bases from V and 4 bases from J, with 14 bases in between. The germline V gene has CDR1 KGHSH and CDR2 LQKENI. The CDR3 is 15 amino acids. This CDR3 reads CASSPVRAEGTEAFF. The CDR3 region has the DNA TGTGCCAGCTCACCAGTCAGGGCGGAGGGCACTGAAGCTTTCTTT.

The rearrangement uses TRBV11-2 and TRBJ1-6; no firm D call. Between the trimmed V and J ends, which lost 7 bases and 6 bases, there was a span of 13 bases. The CDR3 contains 14 residues. CDR1 is SGHAT and CDR2 is FQNNGV in the germline V gene. The CDR3 is CASTGLPSNSPLHF. The CDR3 DNA is TGTGCCAGCACGGGATTGCCCTCTAATTCACCCCTCCACTTT. Based on the CDR3 plus reference TRBV11-2 and TRBJ1-6, the full variable domain is EAGVAQSPRYKIIEKRQSVAFWCNPISGHATLYWYQQILGQGPKLLIQFQNNGVVDDSQLPKDRFSAERLKGVDSTLKIQPAKLEDSAVYLCASTGLPSNSPLHFGNGTRLTVT.